The rows below give T cell receptor beta chains drawn from one sample of a study of T cells in localized non-small cell lung cancer. Method: immunoSEQ multiplex PCR; TCRdb's copy keeps in-frame clones and lacks some. Of about 26,000 clones listed, 88% are singletons. Sequencing used peripheral blood, obtained before any cancer treatment. The receptors were gathered from a female donor of 60 years or more with stage II squamous cell lung carcinoma. The CDR3 runs from the conserved cysteine through the conserved F or W.

TRBV11-3	TRBJ1-2	CAGGKTGYYGYTF
TRBV9	TRBJ1-3	CASSPQTGISGNTIYF
TRBV4-3	TRBJ2-3	CASSQNGQGGDTQYF
TRBV4-1	TRBJ2-7	CASSQDQDRNSGEQYF
TRBV5-1	TRBJ1-5	CASSLMGNQPQHF
TRBV19	TRBJ2-5	CASSTSWTEETQYF
TRBV6-5	TRBJ2-2	CASSRSTGELFF
TRBV14	TRBJ2-3	CASSQNDFTDTQYF
TRBV20-1	TRBJ1-2	CSATSYGYTF
TRBV28	TRBJ2-7	CASSLYYEQYF
TRBV5-1	TRBJ2-1	CASSLAGGNNEQFF
TRBV11-2	TRBJ1-5	CASSPTDLQPQHF
TRBV11-3	TRBJ2-1	CASSLGAEQFF
TRBV5-1	TRBJ2-1	CASSLGQPLTYNEQFF
TRBV6-6	TRBJ1-6	CASSPGGPMSPLHF
TRBV2	TRBJ1-6	CASKPGPPNSPLHF
TRBV7-2	TRBJ2-7	CASRQGQAFYEQYF
TRBV29-1	TRBJ1-1	CSALQRVGSNTEAFF
TRBV10-3	TRBJ1-2	CAIREDRTGYTF
TRBV29-1	TRBJ1-5	CSVNEGENQPQHF
TRBV7-8	TRBJ2-5	CASSLVTSGELQETQYF
TRBV30	TRBJ2-2	CAWEQGTGELFF
TRBV9	TRBJ1-3	CASSRPEAGNTIYF
TRBV7-9	TRBJ2-1	CASSLERSGDNEQFF
TRBV28	TRBJ1-1	CASIGRGPGTEAFF
TRBV13	TRBJ2-1	CASSPLPLGFANEQFF
TRBV7-3	TRBJ2-7	CASSPGLAGGPNYEQYF
TRBV7-9	TRBJ1-2	CASWGGLYGYTF
TRBV18	TRBJ1-2	CASSSGSQSGGYTF
TRBV5-5	TRBJ2-7	CASSWGTTGGKYEQYF
TRBV18	TRBJ1-5	CASSRDTQGGQPQHF
TRBV19	TRBJ1-4	CASSIDPPSLFATNEKLFF
TRBV28	TRBJ2-7	CASSFTGQGSYEQYF
TRBV5-6	TRBJ1-1	CASSRGRPNTEAFF
TRBV10-1	TRBJ2-7	CASSTSGGYEQYF
TRBV6-5	TRBJ1-2	CASSKLDTSQGYTF
TRBV18	TRBJ2-5	CASSPLGGGETQYF
TRBV19	TRBJ1-5	CASSITGGYQPQHF
TRBV7-9	TRBJ1-1	CASSLEDTEAFF
TRBV30	TRBJ2-7	CAWGGETYEQYF
TRBV19	TRBJ1-1	CASSITGTGGHTEAFF
TRBV18	TRBJ1-2	CASSRTRAGRDYGYTF
TRBV23-1	TRBJ2-7	CASTPGTGDSYEQYF
TRBV28	TRBJ1-5	CASSFQEGRRQPQHF
TRBV10-3	TRBJ2-6	CAISPRDRANSGANVLTF
TRBV7-6	TRBJ2-1	CASSLDASWNEQFF
TRBV6-1	TRBJ1-2	CASIRTERYGYTF
TRBV11-2	TRBJ2-7	CASSPRSGGTSYEQYF
TRBV7-2	TRBJ2-2	CASSLGLAGAGGELFF